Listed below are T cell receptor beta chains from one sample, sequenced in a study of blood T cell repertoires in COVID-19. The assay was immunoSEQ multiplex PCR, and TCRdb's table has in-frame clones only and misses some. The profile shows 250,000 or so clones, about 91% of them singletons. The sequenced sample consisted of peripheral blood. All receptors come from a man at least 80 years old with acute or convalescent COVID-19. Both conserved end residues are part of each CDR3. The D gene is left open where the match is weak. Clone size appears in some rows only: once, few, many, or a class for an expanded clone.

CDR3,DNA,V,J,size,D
CASSLRDRTNTEAFF,TGTGCCAGCAGCCTGAGGGACAGGACGAACACTGAAGCTTTCTTT,TRBV7-8,TRBJ1-1,NA,TRBD1
CASSLYGGSTDTQYF,TGTGCCAGCAGCCTGTACGGGGGGAGCACAGATACGCAGTATTTT,TRBV7-3,TRBJ2-3,NA,TRBD2
CASSLSGIEKLFF,TGTGCCAGCAGTTTATCAGGAATAGAAAAACTGTTTTTT,TRBV28,TRBJ1-4,once,NA
CASSLEGEGGQETQYF,TGTGCCAGCAGCCTTGAGGGCGAGGGAGGCCAAGAGACCCAGTACTTC,TRBV13,TRBJ2-5,NA,NA
CASSPNPGGGYEQYF,TGTGCCAGCAGCCCAAATCCAGGGGGAGGCTACGAGCAGTACTTC,TRBV3-1/TRBV3-2,TRBJ2-7,NA,NA
CASSFQGSSSEAFF,TGCGCCAGCAGCTTTCAGGGATCGTCATCTGAAGCTTTCTTT,TRBV5-1,TRBJ1-1,NA,NA
CASSQGPGGTGELFF,TGCGCCAGCAGCCAAGGTCCAGGGGGCACCGGGGAGCTGTTTTTT,TRBV4-3,TRBJ2-2,NA,TRBD1
CAISDGTGYEKLFF,TGTGCCATCAGCGATGGGACAGGCTATGAAAAACTGTTTTTT,TRBV10-3,TRBJ1-4,once,TRBD1
CASSPFLSSYEQYF,TGTGCCAGCAGCCCTTTCCTGAGCTCCTACGAGCAGTACTTC,TRBV14,TRBJ2-7,NA,NA
CASSSPTQVANTGELFF,TGTGCCAGCAGCTCACCAACACAGGTAGCGAACACCGGGGAGCTGTTTTTT,TRBV11-2,TRBJ2-2,once,NA
CASSQASGLAVEQFF,TGTGCCAGCAGCCAAGCTTCCGGACTAGCGGTGGAGCAGTTCTTC,TRBV3-1/TRBV3-2,TRBJ2-1,NA,TRBD2
CASSSGGRGTGELFF,TGTGCCAGCAGCTCAGGGGGCAGGGGGACCGGGGAGCTGTTTTTT,TRBV5-4,TRBJ2-2,NA,TRBD1
CATSLGQGGTEAFF,TGTGCCACCAGCTTAGGACAGGGGGGCACTGAAGCTTTCTTT,TRBV2,TRBJ1-1,NA,TRBD1
CASSLAVRTEAFF,TGTGCCAGCAGCTTAGCGGTTCGGACTGAAGCTTTCTTT,TRBV7-9,TRBJ1-1,few,NA
CASSRLQGDDGELFF,TGTGCCAGCAGCCGGCTGCAGGGGGATGACGGGGAGCTGTTTTTT,TRBV3-1/TRBV3-2,TRBJ2-2,NA,TRBD1
CASSPGGTGRIAFF,TGTGCCAGCAGCCCAGGAGGGACAGGGCGAATAGCTTTCTTT,TRBV7-2,TRBJ1-1,NA,TRBD1
CASSYSTGLEEAFF,TGTGCCAGCAGTTACTCGACGGGTCTCGAGGAAGCTTTCTTT,TRBV6-5,TRBJ1-1,NA,NA
CASSNSGGLQETQYF,TGTGCCAGCAGCAACAGCGGGGGACTACAAGAGACCCAGTACTTC,TRBV5-4,TRBJ2-5,NA,TRBD2
CASRQGDYYGYTF,TGTGCCAGCAGACAGGGGGACTACTATGGCTACACCTTC,TRBV2,TRBJ1-2,NA,TRBD1
CASSSTGDASQPQHF,TGTGCCAGCAGCTCCACAGGGGACGCGAGTCAGCCCCAGCATTTT,TRBV5-5,TRBJ1-5,NA,TRBD1
CASSLASLEQFF,TGTGCCAGCAGCTTAGCTAGTCTTGAGCAGTTCTTC,TRBV13,TRBJ2-1,NA,NA
CASSQVGLAGALIKNIQYF,TGTGCCAGCAGCCAAGTAGGTCTAGCGGGGGCGTTAATCAAAAACATTCAGTACTTC,TRBV3-1/TRBV3-2,TRBJ2-4,NA,TRBD2
CASSYSSLVGYEQYF,TGTGCCAGCAGTTACTCCTCGCTAGTTGGCTACGAGCAGTACTTC,TRBV6-5,TRBJ2-7,many,NA
CASSLGGRNSPLHF,TGTGCCAGCAGCTTAGGGGGGCGGAATTCACCCCTCCACTTT,TRBV13,TRBJ1-6,NA,NA
CASSPRQYEQYF,TGTGCCAGCAGTCCCCGCCAGTACGAGCAGTACTTC,TRBV3-1/TRBV3-2,TRBJ2-7,NA,NA
CASSYSPTSGRRNTGELFF,TGTGCCAGCAGTTACTCGCCGACTAGCGGGAGAAGAAACACCGGGGAGCTGTTTTTT,TRBV6-2/TRBV6-3,TRBJ2-2,NA,TRBD2
CASSPRTASSYEQYF,TGTGCCAGCAGCCCACGGACAGCCTCCTCCTACGAGCAGTACTTC,TRBV5-4,TRBJ2-7,NA,NA
CASVDRAQTGEQFF,TGTGCCAGTGTTGACAGGGCGCAAACGGGAGAGCAGTTCTTC,TRBV19,TRBJ2-1,NA,TRBD1
CASSLVGTSGYNEQFF,TGTGCCAGCAGCTTAGTCGGGACTAGCGGTTACAATGAGCAGTTCTTC,TRBV7-2,TRBJ2-1,NA,TRBD2
CASSVADTNTGELFF,TGTGCCAGCAGCGTAGCTGACACCAACACCGGGGAGCTGTTTTTT,TRBV9,TRBJ2-2,once,NA
CASSGGTSATSTDTQYF,TGCGCCAGCAGCGGTGGGACTAGCGCAACTAGCACAGATACGCAGTATTTT,TRBV5-1,TRBJ2-3,once,TRBD2
CASTKGLAGAPYEQYF,TGTGCCAGTACTAAAGGACTAGCGGGAGCCCCCTACGAGCAGTACTTC,TRBV19,TRBJ2-7,NA,TRBD2
CASSQAGFADTQYF,TGCGCCAGCAGCCAAGCAGGGTTCGCAGATACGCAGTATTTT,TRBV4-1,TRBJ2-3,once,NA
CASSLGGALHF,TGTGCCAGCAGTTTAGGGGGAGCCCTCCACTTT,TRBV12-3/TRBV12-4,TRBJ1-6,NA,NA
CASRGDTVFQDQPQHF,TGTGCCAGCAGAGGGGACACCGTATTTCAAGATCAGCCCCAGCATTTT,TRBV2,TRBJ1-5,few,NA
CASSLGGRTDTQYF,TGTGCCAGCAGCTTAGGGGGCCGCACAGATACGCAGTATTTT,TRBV5-4,TRBJ2-3,NA,TRBD1
CASSQQPQGAGANVLTF,TGCGCCAGCAGCCAACAGCCTCAGGGTGCCGGGGCCAACGTCCTGACTTTC,TRBV4-3,TRBJ2-6,NA,NA
CASRAGQVGYEQYF,TGTGCCAGCAGAGCGGGACAAGTAGGCTACGAGCAGTACTTC,TRBV6-6,TRBJ2-7,NA,NA
CASSEAKLAGANEQYF,TGTGCCAGCAGTGAAGCGAAGCTAGCGGGAGCGAACGAGCAGTACTTC,TRBV6-1,TRBJ2-7,NA,TRBD2
CASSPTSYEQYF,TGTGCCAGCAGCCCAACCAGCTACGAGCAGTACTTC,TRBV11-2,TRBJ2-7,NA,NA
CASSGGTVNTGELFF,TGTGCCAGCAGCGGCGGGACGGTGAACACCGGGGAGCTGTTTTTT,TRBV9,TRBJ2-2,NA,NA
CASSALAGEGSEQFF,TGCGCCAGCAGCGCGCTAGCGGGAGAGGGTAGTGAGCAGTTCTTC,TRBV5-1,TRBJ2-1,NA,TRBD2
CASSLLGATYEQFF,TGTGCCAGCAGCTTATTAGGAGCTACCTATGAGCAGTTCTTC,TRBV11-1,TRBJ2-1,NA,NA